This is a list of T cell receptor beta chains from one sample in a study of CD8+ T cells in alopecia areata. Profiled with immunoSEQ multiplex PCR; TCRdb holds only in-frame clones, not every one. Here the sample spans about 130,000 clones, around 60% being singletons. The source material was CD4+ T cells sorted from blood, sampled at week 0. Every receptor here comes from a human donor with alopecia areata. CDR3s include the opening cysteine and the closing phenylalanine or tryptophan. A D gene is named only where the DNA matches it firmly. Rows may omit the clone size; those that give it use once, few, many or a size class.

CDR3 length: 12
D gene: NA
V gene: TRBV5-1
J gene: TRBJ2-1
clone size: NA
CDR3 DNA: TGCGCCAGCAGCTCTACCAACAATGAGCAGTTCTTC
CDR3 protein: CASSSTNNEQFF

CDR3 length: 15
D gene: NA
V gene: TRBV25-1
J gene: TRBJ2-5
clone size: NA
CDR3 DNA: TGTGCCAGCAGTGAATCCGGGGCCAGAAAAGAGACCCAGTACTTC
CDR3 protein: CASSESGARKETQYF

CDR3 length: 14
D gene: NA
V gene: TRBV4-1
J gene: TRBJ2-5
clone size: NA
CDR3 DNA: TGCGCCAGCAGCCAAGATGAACAGCGCGAGACCCAGTACTTC
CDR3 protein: CASSQDEQRETQYF

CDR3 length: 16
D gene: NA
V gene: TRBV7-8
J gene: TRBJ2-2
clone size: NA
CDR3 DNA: TGTGCCAGCAGCTTGATTGGAGGGCCTCACACCGGGGAGCTGTTTTTT
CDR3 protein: CASSLIGGPHTGELFF

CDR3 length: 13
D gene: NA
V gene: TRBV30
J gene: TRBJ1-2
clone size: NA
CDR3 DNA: TGTGCCTGGAGTCTGGGGTTGCGTAGAGGCTACACCTTC
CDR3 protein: CAWSLGLRRGYTF

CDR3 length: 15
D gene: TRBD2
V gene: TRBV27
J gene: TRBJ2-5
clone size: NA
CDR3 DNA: TGTGCCAGTGGACTAGCGGGAATCACCCAAGAGACCCAGTACTTC
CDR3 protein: CASGLAGITQETQYF

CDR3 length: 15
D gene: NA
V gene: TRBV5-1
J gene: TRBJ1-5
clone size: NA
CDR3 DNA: TGCGCCAGCAGCTTGGGGCTTGGGGGCAATCAGCCCCAGCATTTT
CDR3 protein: CASSLGLGGNQPQHF

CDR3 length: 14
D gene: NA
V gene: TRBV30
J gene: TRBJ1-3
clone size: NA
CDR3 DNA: TGTGCCTGGAGTAGAAGGGGGGGTGGAAACACCATATATTTT
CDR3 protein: CAWSRRGGGNTIYF

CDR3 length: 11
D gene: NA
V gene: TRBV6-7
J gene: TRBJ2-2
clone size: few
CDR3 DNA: TGTGCCAGCAGACGTCCCGGGGAGCTGTTTTTT
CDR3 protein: CASRRPGELFF

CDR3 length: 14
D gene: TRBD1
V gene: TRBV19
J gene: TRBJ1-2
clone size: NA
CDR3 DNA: TGTGCCAGTAGTCCCCGGGACAGGCTATATGGCTACACCTTC
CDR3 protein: CASSPRDRLYGYTF

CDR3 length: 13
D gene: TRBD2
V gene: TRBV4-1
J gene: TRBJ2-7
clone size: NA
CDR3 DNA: TGCGCCAGCGGACGGGGGGGGCTCGGCGAGCAGTACTTC
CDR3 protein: CASGRGGLGEQYF

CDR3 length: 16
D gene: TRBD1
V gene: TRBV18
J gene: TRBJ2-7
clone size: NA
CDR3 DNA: TGTGCCAGCTCACCACCGGGGACAGGGGGCGCGTACGAGCAGTACTTC
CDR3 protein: CASSPPGTGGAYEQYF

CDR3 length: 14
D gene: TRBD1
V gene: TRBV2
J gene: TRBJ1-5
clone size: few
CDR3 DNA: TGTGCCAGCAGCTTACAGGGGTTCAATCAGCCCCAGCATTTT
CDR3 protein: CASSLQGFNQPQHF

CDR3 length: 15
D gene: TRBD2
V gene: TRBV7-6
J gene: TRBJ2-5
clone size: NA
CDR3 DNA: TGTGCCAGCAGCTTAGGGGGACTAGCGGAAGAGACCCAGTACTTC
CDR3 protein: CASSLGGLAEETQYF

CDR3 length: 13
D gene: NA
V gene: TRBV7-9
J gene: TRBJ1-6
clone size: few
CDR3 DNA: TGTGCCAGCAGCTGGGACGGTGATTCACCCCTCCACTTT
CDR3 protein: CASSWDGDSPLHF

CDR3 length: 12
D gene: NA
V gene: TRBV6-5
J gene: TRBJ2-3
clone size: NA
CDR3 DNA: TGTGCCAGCAGGTGGGAGGTAGATACGCAGTATTTT
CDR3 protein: CASRWEVDTQYF

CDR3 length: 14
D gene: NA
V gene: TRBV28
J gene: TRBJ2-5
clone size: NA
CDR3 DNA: TGTGCCAGCGCCACGGGGGGCGGGAAAGAGACCCAGTACTTC
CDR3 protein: CASATGGGKETQYF

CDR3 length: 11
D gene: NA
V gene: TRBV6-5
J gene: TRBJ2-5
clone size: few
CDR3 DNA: TGTGCCAGCAGCCGTGAAGAGACCCAGTACTTC
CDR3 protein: CASSREETQYF

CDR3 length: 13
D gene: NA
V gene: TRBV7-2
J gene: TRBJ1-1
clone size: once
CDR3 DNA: TGTGCCAGCAGGTCGACAGGGAACACTGAAGCTTTCTTT
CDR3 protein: CASRSTGNTEAFF

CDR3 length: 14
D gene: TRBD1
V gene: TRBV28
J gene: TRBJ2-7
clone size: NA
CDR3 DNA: TGTGCCACCCAGGGGGTAGAGGTCTCCTACGAGCAGTACTTC
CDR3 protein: CATQGVEVSYEQYF

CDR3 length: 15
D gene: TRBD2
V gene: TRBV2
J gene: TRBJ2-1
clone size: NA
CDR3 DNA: TGTGCCAGCAGTGATTTCCTAGCGGGAGTCGATGAGCAGTTCTTC
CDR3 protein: CASSDFLAGVDEQFF

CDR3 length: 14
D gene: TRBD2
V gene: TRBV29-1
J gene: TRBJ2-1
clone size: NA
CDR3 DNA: TGCAGCGGAGGACAGATCGGGACTAGCAATGAGCAGTTCTTC
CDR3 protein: CSGGQIGTSNEQFF

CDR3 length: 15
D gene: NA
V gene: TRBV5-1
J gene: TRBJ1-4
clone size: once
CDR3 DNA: TGCGCCAGCAGCTTGGATCCCAGTTCCAATGAAAAACTGTTTTTT
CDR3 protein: CASSLDPSSNEKLFF

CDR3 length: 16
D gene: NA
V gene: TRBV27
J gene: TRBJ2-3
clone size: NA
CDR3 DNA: TGTGCCAGCAGTCCCTCGTGGGGGTTGGACACAGATACGCAGTATTTT
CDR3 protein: CASSPSWGLDTDTQYF

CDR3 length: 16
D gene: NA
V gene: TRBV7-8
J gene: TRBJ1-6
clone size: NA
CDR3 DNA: TGTGCCAGCAGCTTAGGCGCTGGGGGACGGGGTGGACCCCTCCACTTT
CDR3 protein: CASSLGAGGRGGPLHF

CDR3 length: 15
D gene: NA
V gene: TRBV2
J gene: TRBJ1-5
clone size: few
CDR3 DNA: TGTGCCAGCAGTGAAGGGAGGCTGAGCAATCAGCCCCAGCATTTT
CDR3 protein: CASSEGRLSNQPQHF

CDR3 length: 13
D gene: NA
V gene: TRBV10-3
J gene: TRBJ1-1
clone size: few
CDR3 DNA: TGTGCCATCAGTGAGTCTAGGGACGGTGAAGCTTTCTTT
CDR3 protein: CAISESRDGEAFF

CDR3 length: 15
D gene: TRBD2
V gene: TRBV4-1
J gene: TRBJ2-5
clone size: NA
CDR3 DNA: TGCGCCAGCAGCCAACTAGCGGGGCGTCAAGAGACCCAGTACTTC
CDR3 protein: CASSQLAGRQETQYF

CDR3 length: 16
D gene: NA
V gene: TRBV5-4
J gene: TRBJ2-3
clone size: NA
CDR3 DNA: TGTGCCAGCAGCTTAGGATCTGGGGACCCCACAGATACGCAGTATTTT
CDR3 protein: CASSLGSGDPTDTQYF

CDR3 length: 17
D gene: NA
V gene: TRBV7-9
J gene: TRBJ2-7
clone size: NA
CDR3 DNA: TGTGCCAGCAGCTCAACTAGGTGGGGGTCCAAACACTACGAGCAGTACTTC
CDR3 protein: CASSSTRWGSKHYEQYF

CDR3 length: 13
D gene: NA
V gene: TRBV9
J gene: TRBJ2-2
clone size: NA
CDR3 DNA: TGTGCCAGCAGCGTAGAGAGCACCGGGGAGCTGTTTTTT
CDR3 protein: CASSVESTGELFF

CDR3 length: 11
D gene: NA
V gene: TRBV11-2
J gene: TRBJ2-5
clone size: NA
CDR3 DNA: TGTGCCAGCAGCCTACAAGAGACCCAGTACTTC
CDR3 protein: CASSLQETQYF

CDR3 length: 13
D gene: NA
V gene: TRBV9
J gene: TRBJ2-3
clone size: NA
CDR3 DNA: TGTGCCAGCAGCGTAGGGGGATCAGATACGCAGTATTTT
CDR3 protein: CASSVGGSDTQYF

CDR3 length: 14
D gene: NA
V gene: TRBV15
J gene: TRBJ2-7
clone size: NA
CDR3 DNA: TGTGCCACCAGCAGGGCCGGGGAGATCTACGAGCAGTACTTC
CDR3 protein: CATSRAGEIYEQYF

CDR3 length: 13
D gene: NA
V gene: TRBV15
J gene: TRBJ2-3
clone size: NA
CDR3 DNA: TGTGCCACGCTCAGCCCCGGCACAGATACGCAGTATTTT
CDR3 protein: CATLSPGTDTQYF

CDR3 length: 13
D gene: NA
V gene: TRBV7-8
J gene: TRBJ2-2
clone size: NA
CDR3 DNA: TGTGCCAGCAGCTTAGAGTTGGGGGGGGAGCTGTTTTTT
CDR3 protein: CASSLELGGELFF

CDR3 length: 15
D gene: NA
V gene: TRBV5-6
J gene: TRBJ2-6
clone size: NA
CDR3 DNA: TGTGCCAGCAGCTTGGTTAGGGATGGGGCCAACGTCCTGACTTTC
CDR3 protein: CASSLVRDGANVLTF

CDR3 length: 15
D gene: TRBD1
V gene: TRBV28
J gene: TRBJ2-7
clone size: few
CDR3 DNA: TGTGCCAGCAGCCGCCCCGGGACAGGGACCTACGAGCAGTACTTC
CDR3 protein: CASSRPGTGTYEQYF

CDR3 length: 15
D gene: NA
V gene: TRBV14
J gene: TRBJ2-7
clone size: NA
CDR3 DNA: TGTGCCAGCAGCCAAAGGGCTACCCGCTCCTACGAGCAGTACTTC
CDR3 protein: CASSQRATRSYEQYF

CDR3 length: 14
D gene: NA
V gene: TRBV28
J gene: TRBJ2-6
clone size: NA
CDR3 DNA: TGTGCCAGCAGTTTAAGGACACCCTTGGGGGTCCTGACTTTC
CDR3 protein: CASSLRTPLGVLTF

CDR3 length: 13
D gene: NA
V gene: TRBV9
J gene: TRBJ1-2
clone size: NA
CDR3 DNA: TGTGCCAGCAGCGTTCTCGCAGGAGCTGGCTACACCTTC
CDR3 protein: CASSVLAGAGYTF

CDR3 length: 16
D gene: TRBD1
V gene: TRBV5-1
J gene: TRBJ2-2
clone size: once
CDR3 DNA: TGCGCCAGCAGCTTGTCTACAGGGGATGTGACCGGGGAGCTGTTTTTT
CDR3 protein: CASSLSTGDVTGELFF

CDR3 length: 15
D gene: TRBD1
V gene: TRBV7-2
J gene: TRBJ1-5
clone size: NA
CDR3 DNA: TGTGCCAGCAGCCCAGCACAGGGGGCACGGCAGCCCCAGCATTTT
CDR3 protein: CASSPAQGARQPQHF

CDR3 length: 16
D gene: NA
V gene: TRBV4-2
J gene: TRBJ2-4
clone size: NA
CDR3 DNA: TGTGCCAGCAGCCAAGGGGGAAGTACGAATAAAAACATTCAGTACTTC
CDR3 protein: CASSQGGSTNKNIQYF

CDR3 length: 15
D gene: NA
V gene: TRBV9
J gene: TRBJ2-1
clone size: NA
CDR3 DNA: TGTGCCAGCAGCGTAGGTCCAACCGGGGACAATGAGCAGTTCTTC
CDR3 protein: CASSVGPTGDNEQFF